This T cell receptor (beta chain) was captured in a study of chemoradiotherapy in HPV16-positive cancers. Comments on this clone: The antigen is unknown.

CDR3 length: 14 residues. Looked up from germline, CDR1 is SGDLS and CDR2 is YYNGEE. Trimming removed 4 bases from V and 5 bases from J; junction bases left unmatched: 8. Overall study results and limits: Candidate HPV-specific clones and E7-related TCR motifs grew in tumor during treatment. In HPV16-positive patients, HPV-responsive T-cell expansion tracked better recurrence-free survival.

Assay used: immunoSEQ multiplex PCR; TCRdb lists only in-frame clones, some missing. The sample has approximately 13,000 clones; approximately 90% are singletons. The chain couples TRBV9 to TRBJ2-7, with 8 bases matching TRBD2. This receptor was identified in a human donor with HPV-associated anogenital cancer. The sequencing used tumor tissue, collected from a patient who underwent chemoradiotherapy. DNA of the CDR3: TGTGCCAGCAGCCGGCTAGCGGGCTCGAACGAGCAGTACTTC. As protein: CASSRLAGSNEQYF.